These 27 T cell receptor beta chains originate from one sample sequenced in a study of T cell clonality in common variable immunodeficiency. Sequencing used immunoSEQ multiplex PCR; TCRdb keeps in-frame clones, though not all of them. The sample presents about 64,000 clones, none singletons. The sequenced material came from peripheral blood mononuclear cells. Every receptor here comes from a person between 18 and 69 years old in good health.

There are many counts of this clone. The read is 3 residues too short to cover the CDR3 end, so that end is filled in from the germline J gene. The chain couples TRBV9 to TRBJ2-7; 11 bases align to TRBD2. CDR1 and CDR2 (germline): SGDLS, YYNGEE. CDR3 length: 15 residues. The V and J ends lost 0 bases and 5 bases, in that order; junction bases with no gene match: 4. The CDR3 loop is CASSVVGTSGDEQYF. CDR3 DNA (partial): TGTGCCAGCAGCGTAGTTGGGACTAGCGGAGACGAG.

This clone was seen repeatedly, ten times or more. Read sequence stops 3 residues before the CDR3 end, and the germline J gene provides the missing end. The rearrangement links TRBV14 to TRBJ1-6; unclear D gene. The ends were cut back, 5 bases at V and 0 bases at J, with 11 bases in the middle. The CDR3 consists of 16 residues. Germline V lookup: CDR1 SGHDN, CDR2 FVKESK. CDR3 amino acids: CASSSIESSYNSPLHF. CDR3 DNA (partial): TGTGCCAGCAGCTCGATAGAGAGCTCCTATAATTCACCC.

Many counts were recorded for this clone. The read falls 3 residues short of the CDR3 end, and the missing part is taken from the germline J gene. The J gene is TRBJ2-5, the V gene TRBV10-1; D is uncertain. Germline loops: CDR1 WNHNN, CDR2 SYGVQD (reference sequence). The V gene lost 7 bases and the J gene lost 3 bases, with 12 bases spanning the gap. This CDR3 is built from 13 residues. Incomplete CDR3 DNA: TGCGCCAGCACCCCTAGAGAGAAAGAGACC. Its translation is CASTPREKET. In full, the CDR3 reads CASTPREKETQYF.

This clone came up many times. Read data end 3 residues before the CDR3 end; the end is taken from the germline J gene. The gene calls are TRBV11-2 and TRBJ2-7; D is uncertain. The V gene lost 6 bases and the J gene lost 0 bases, with 12 bases spanning the gap. The CDR3 is 14 residues long. Germline-derived CDR1 and CDR2 are SGHAT and FQNNGV. CDR3 loop: CASSYAATSYEQYF. CDR3 bases read: TGTGCCAGCAGTTACGCGGCAACCTCCTACGAG. The full variable domain, in which reference TRBV11-2 and TRBJ2-7 provide the parts outside the CDR3, is EAGVAQSPRYKIIEKRQSVAFWCNPISGHATLYWYQQILGQGPKLLIQFQNNGVVDDSQLPKDRFSAERLKGVDSTLKIQPAKLEDSAVYLCASSYAATSYEQYFGPGTRLTVT.

This clone was found many times. The read gets to within 3 residues of the CDR3 end, and the germline J gene fills in the rest. The genes are TRBV19 and TRBJ2-7; D is possibly TRBD1 (5 bases). The germline V gene encodes CDR1 LNHDA and CDR2 SQIVND (reference sequence). This CDR3 spans 13 amino acids. V was trimmed by 4 bases and J by 4 bases, leaving 11 bases between them. The CDR3 bases that were read are TGTGCCAGTAGTACACCGACAGATTACGAG. Protein: CASSTPTDYE. The full CDR3 protein is CASSTPTDYEQYF.

In this sample, this clone turned up many times. The CDR3 end falls 3 residues outside the read, so it is completed with the germline J gene. This rearrangement joins TRBV12-3 or TRBV12-4 to TRBJ1-1; possibly TRBD1 for D (5 bases). The CDR3 loop spans 14 amino acids. Trimming left V 8 bases short and J 0 bases short, with 13 bases between. CDR3 bases read: TGTGCCAGCGGACAAACTACTCTGAACACTGAA. This codes for CASGQTTLNTE. The whole CDR3 protein reads CASGQTTLNTEAFF.

The table lists this clone with many counts. Read sequence stops 3 residues before the CDR3 end, and the germline J gene provides the missing end. The V gene is TRBV6-1, the J gene TRBJ2-1; D is ambiguous. The V end lost 3 bases, the J end lost 0 bases, and 9 bases lay between the germline ends. Per germline, CDR1 MNHNS and CDR2 SASEGT. The CDR3 runs 15 residues. CDR3 amino acids: CASSEQLSSYNEQFF. The CDR3 DNA, read in part, is TGTGCCAGCAGTGAGCAACTAAGCTCCTACAATGAG.

This clone showed up many times. The sequenced fragment ends 3 residues before the CDR3 boundary, so the rest is inferred from the germline J gene. V is TRBV7-9 and J is TRBJ2-3; 12 positions agree with TRBD2. CDR1 SEHNR and CDR2 FQNEAQ come from the germline V gene (reference sequence). This CDR3 is 15 amino acids long. The junction had 5 bases not matched to a gene; V was cut back by 5 bases and J by 5 bases. CDR3 bases read: TGTGCCAGCAGCATAACTAGCGGGGGGTTAGATACG. Translating gives CASSITSGGLDT. The CDR3 reads in full as CASSITSGGLDTQYF.

This clone was seen ten or more times. Sequencing ends 3 residues short of the CDR3 end; the germline J gene provides the rest. V gene TRBV7-3 combines with J gene TRBJ2-2, with 7 bases identical to TRBD1. V lost 6 bases, J lost 2 bases, and 3 bases stayed unmatched. This CDR3 contains 14 residues. Germline lookup yields CDR1 SGHTA and CDR2 FQGTGA. The CDR3 here is CASRTGLNTGELFF. The sequenced part of the CDR3 DNA is TGTGCCAGCAGGACAGGGTTAAACACCGGGGAG.

This clone was counted many times. The junction and the germline gene differ at one end; a read error may be behind it. The CDR3 end is not reached by the read, which stops 3 residues before it; the germline J gene fills it in. The chain combines TRBV2 with TRBJ2-5, with 9 nucleotides matching TRBD1. The CDR3 runs to 15 residues. In germline, CDR1 is SNHLY, CDR2 FYNNEI. Incomplete CDR3 DNA: TGTGCCAGCAGCGAAGGGGGACAGGGCCAAGAGACC. Protein product: CASSEGGQGQET. The whole CDR3 reads CASSEGGQGQETQYF.

In the case of this clone: The CDR3 goes on 3 residues after the read ends, and that part is filled in from the germline J gene. This sequence joins TRBV6-2 or TRBV6-3 and TRBJ2-7; D possibly corresponds to TRBD2 (6 bases). Germline V gene sequence: CDR1 MNHEY, CDR2 SVGEGT. The CDR3 has 12 residues. Trimming took off 11 bases at V and 0 bases at J, with 11 bases between the two ends. CDR3: CAGGWSSYEQYF. The part of the CDR3 DNA that was read is TGTGCCGGGGGGTGGAGCTCCTACGAG.

This clone showed up many times. The CDR3 end falls 3 residues outside the read, so it is completed with the germline J gene. V and J are TRBV10-3 and TRBJ2-1; the D gene is possibly TRBD2 (6 bases). The V and J ends lost 6 bases and 7 bases respectively, with 19 bases between them. The CDR3 spans 15 residues. CDR1 and CDR2 from the germline V gene are ENHRY and SYGVKD. This CDR3 is CAISARAGLINEQFF. CDR3 bases read: TGTGCCATCAGCGCCAGAGCGGGCCTAATAAATGAG.

This clone has a count of ten or more. The read is 3 residues too short to cover the CDR3 end, so that end is filled in from the germline J gene. This chain connects TRBV4-1 to TRBJ2-7, with 10 nucleotides matching TRBD2. V dropped 0 bases and J dropped 1; count of bases not matched to a gene: 0. CDR1 is MGHRA and CDR2 is YSYEKL in the germline V gene. This CDR3 spans 15 amino acids. CDR3 bases read: TGCGCCAGCAGCCAAGAACTAGCGGGATCCTACGAG. It specifies CASSQELAGSYE. Given in full, the CDR3 is CASSQELAGSYEQYF.

This clone has only a few counts. The DNA ends 3 residues before the CDR3 does, and the rest of the CDR3 is filled in from the germline J gene. The rearrangement links TRBV5-3 to TRBJ2-5, with TRBD2 as a possible D gene (6 bases). TRBV5-3 is reported as an ORF; its role is uncertain. The length of the CDR3 is 17 residues. V lost 1 base and J 2 bases, leaving 18 bases between the germline ends. CDR3 residues: CARSLTIGGTDQETQYF. CDR3 bases read: TGTGCCAGAAGCTTGACGATCGGGGGAACAGATCAAGAGACC.

The sample holds many counts of this clone. With the read ending 3 residues before the CDR3 end, the germline J gene is used to fill in that end. The chain is built from TRBV5-1 and TRBJ1-6; unclear D gene. The CDR3 has 18 residues. Germline V gives CDR1 SGHRS, CDR2 YFSETQ. V was pared by 0 bases and J by 0 bases, with 13 bases between. CDR3: CASSLELSGSSYNSPLHF. The CDR3 bases that were read are TGCGCCAGCAGCTTGGAGTTGTCGGGGAGCTCCTATAATTCACCC.

This clone showed up many times. The CDR3 end is not reached by the read, which stops 3 residues before it; the germline J gene fills it in. This chain joins TRBV28 and TRBJ2-2; TRBD1 matches at 8 bases. V shed 6 bases and J 3 bases; nucleotides not matched to a gene: 3. Germline V lookup: CDR1 MDHEN, CDR2 SYDVKM. This CDR3 contains 14 residues. This CDR3 is CASSLQGDTGELFF. The part of the CDR3 DNA that was read is TGTGCCAGCAGCTTACAGGGGGACACCGGGGAG.

At least ten counts were recorded for this clone. The read finishes 3 residues shy of the CDR3 end, and the germline J gene is used to complete it. The gene calls are TRBV2 and TRBJ1-1, with 7 bases fitting TRBD1. In germline, CDR1 is SNHLY, CDR2 FYNNEI. V lost 10 bases to trimming and J lost 0 bases; unmatched junction nucleotides: 8. The CDR3 covers 14 residues. The chain's CDR3 is CAIPPDRMNTEAFF. The covered CDR3 bases are TGTGCCATCCCTCCGGACAGGATGAACACTGAA.

This clone was observed at least ten times. The DNA ends 3 residues before the CDR3 does, and the rest of the CDR3 is filled in from the germline J gene. This chain connects TRBV19 to TRBJ2-3; TRBD2 matches 10 bases. This CDR3 is built from 17 residues. CDR1 is LNHDA and CDR2 is SQIVND in the germline V gene (reference sequence). Losses at the gene ends were 3 bases for V and 5 bases for J; bases not matched to a gene: 11. This CDR3 reads CASSISASGSLIDTQYF. Partial CDR3 DNA: TGTGCCAGTAGTATTTCGGCTAGCGGGAGTCTCATAGATACG.

There are many counts of this clone. The read stops 3 residues short of the end of the CDR3; the missing end is completed from the germline J gene. The V call is TRBV18, the J call TRBJ1-2; D possibly corresponds to TRBD1 (5 bases). The V gene's germline CDR1 is KGHSH and CDR2 LQKENI. The CDR3 is 13 residues long. Trimming left V 3 bases short and J 4 bases short, with 9 bases between. The CDR3 here is CASSPTEAYGYTF. The sequenced part of the CDR3 DNA is TGTGCCAGCTCACCGACAGAGGCCTATGGC.

This clone was detected many times. With the read ending 3 residues before the CDR3 end, the germline J gene is used to fill in that end. The chain uses TRBV20-1 and TRBJ2-7; TRBD1 matches 7 bases. The CDR3 covers 13 residues. The trim removed 5 bases at V and 5 bases at J, leaving 9 bases unmatched. Germline CDR1 is DFQATT and CDR2 is SNEGSKA (reference sequence). CDR3 protein: CSAEAGGGDEQYF. The DNA read from the CDR3 is TGCAGTGCTGAAGCAGGGGGTGGCGACGAG.

In this sample, this clone turned up many times. The read gets to within 3 residues of the CDR3 end, and the germline J gene fills in the rest. This rearrangement joins TRBV7-3 to TRBJ1-1; D possibly corresponds to TRBD1 (6 bases). The CDR3 is 14 amino acids. Germline CDR1 reads SGHTA; CDR2 reads FQGTGA. CDR3 DNA, as far as it was read: TGTGCCAGCAGCTTCGGGGGGACACCGGATCTG. Protein sequence: CASSFGGTPDL. Given in full, the CDR3 is CASSFGGTPDLAFF.

This clone was observed at least ten times. The read terminates 3 residues ahead of where the CDR3 ends, so the germline J gene completes it. The rearrangement uses TRBV29-1 and TRBJ1-2, with 10 bases aligning to TRBD1. The germline gives CDR1 SQVTM, CDR2 ANQGSEA. V shed 6 bases and J 2 bases; nucleotides not matched to a gene: 6. The CDR3 runs 14 residues. Partial CDR3 DNA: TGCAGCGTGGATCGGACAGGGGGGAACTATGGC. Translating it yields CSVDRTGGNYG. The whole CDR3 protein reads CSVDRTGGNYGYTF.

This clone was detected ten times or more. The CDR3 extends 3 residues past the end of the read, so its final part is completed from the germline J gene. This chain uses TRBV6-1 with TRBJ2-7; 8 bases are shared with TRBD2. The CDR3 sequence is 17 residues long. The germline V gene encodes CDR1 MNHNS and CDR2 SASEGT. Trimming at V came to 0 bases and at J to 2 bases, leaving 9 bases not matched to a gene. The covered CDR3 bases are TGTGCCAGCAGTGAAGCGCAGCCTAGCGGGTTGGCCTACGAG. Encoded protein: CASSEAQPSGLAYE. The whole CDR3 protein is CASSEAQPSGLAYEQYF.

Many counts were recorded for this clone. The observed sequence ends 3 residues before the CDR3 terminus, with the missing tail filled in from the germline J gene. This rearrangement joins TRBV5-5 to TRBJ1-5, with D unresolved. The ends were cut back, 4 bases at V and 1 base at J, with 9 bases in the middle. The germline CDR1 and CDR2 sequences are SGHKS and YYEKEE (reference sequence). The CDR3 consists of 14 residues. The DNA read from the CDR3 is TGTGCCAGCAGCGTCAGAGAGAGCAATCAGCCC. Translated, it gives CASSVRESNQP. The full CDR3 is CASSVRESNQPQHF.

This clone was recorded many times. The read ends 3 residues shy of where the CDR3 ends; the end is completed using the germline J gene. The chain links TRBV20-1 to TRBJ1-2; 10 positions match TRBD1. Germline CDR1 and CDR2: DFQATT and SNEGSKA (reference sequence). This CDR3 comprises 14 residues. V shed 6 bases, J shed 1 base, and the junction held 5 bases outside the gene matches. CDR3 DNA, as far as it was read: TGCAGTGCCTGGGACAGGGGCGTTAACTATGGC. This sequence encodes CSAWDRGVNYG. The entire CDR3 is CSAWDRGVNYGYTF.

This clone has ten or more counts. The read is 3 residues too short to cover the CDR3 end, so that end is filled in from the germline J gene. The V and J genes are TRBV9 and TRBJ2-7, with D perhaps matching TRBD1 (6 bases). Germline CDR1 is SGDLS and CDR2 is YYNGEE. The CDR3 sequence is 15 residues long. V lost 0 bases to trimming and J lost 0 bases, with 10 bases between them. The CDR3 reads CASSVDRDPSYEQYF. The sequenced CDR3 bases are TGTGCCAGCAGCGTAGACAGGGACCCCTCCTACGAG.

This clone showed up many times. The read is 3 residues too short to cover the CDR3 end, so that end is filled in from the germline J gene. The chain couples TRBV6-2 or TRBV6-3 to TRBJ1-3; D gene ambiguous. This CDR3 has 12 residues. In germline, CDR1 is MNHEY, CDR2 SVGEGT. Trimming took 0 bases from V and 9 from J, leaving 6 bases between them. The CDR3 sequence: CASSYSPGTIYF. CDR3 DNA (partial): TGTGCCAGCAGTTACTCGCCCGGCACC.